The entry that follows covers one T cell receptor (beta chain) sequence. Antigen unknown. Germline-derived CDR1 and CDR2 are SGHTA and FQGNSA. Trimming shortened V by 1 base and J by 8 bases, and 11 bases separated the two germline ends. The CDR3 length is 13 residues. These data belong to a study of TIL therapy for anti-PD-1-resistant metastatic lung cancer. Broader study findings: This highly selected cohort may not generalize to typical lung cancer patients.

Time point reported: pre-treatment sample, taken before nivolumab and TIL therapy. Pleural nodules or supraclavicular lymph nodes made up most of the excised metastases sampled. Progressing patients received lymphodepletion, expanded TIL infusion and IL-2. This was the immunoSEQ v3 assay. Sequencing depth was around 1.9 million read pairs for survey level, about 5-6 million for deep. The data were produced by immunoSEQ multiplex PCR, yet TCRdb's version contains in-frame clones alone and is incomplete. The table lists around 26,000 clones, about 60% of them singletons. The sequenced sample was tumor tissue, obtained at baseline. The gene calls are TRBV7-2 and TRBJ1-2; no firm D call. This TCR derives from a woman between 30 and 80 years old with non-small cell lung cancer. CDR3 protein: CASSLDVVGGYTF. In DNA form, the CDR3 reads TGTGCCAGCAGCTTAGATGTTGTCGGGGGCTACACCTTC.